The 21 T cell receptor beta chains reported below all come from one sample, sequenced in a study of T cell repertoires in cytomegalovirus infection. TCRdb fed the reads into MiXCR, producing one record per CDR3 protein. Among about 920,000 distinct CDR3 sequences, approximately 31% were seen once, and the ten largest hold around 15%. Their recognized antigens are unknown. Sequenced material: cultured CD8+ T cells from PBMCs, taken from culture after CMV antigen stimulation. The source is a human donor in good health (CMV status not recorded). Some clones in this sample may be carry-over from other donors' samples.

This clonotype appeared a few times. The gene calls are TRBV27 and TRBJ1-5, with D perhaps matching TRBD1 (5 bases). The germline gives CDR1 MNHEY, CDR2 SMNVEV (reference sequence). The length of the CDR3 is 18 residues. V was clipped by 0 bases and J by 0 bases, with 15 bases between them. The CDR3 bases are TGTGCCAGCAGTTTATCTTCCAGGGTAGGGATTAGCAATCAGCCCCAGCATTTT. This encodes CASSLSSRVGISNQPQHF.

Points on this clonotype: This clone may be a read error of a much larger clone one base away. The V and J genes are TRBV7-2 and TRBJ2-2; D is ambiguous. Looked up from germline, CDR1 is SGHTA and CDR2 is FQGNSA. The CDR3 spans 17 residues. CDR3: CVSSSSKVASNTGELFF. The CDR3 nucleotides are TGTGTCAGCAGCTCGTCTAAGGTCGCCTCGAACACCGGGGAGCTGTTTTTT.

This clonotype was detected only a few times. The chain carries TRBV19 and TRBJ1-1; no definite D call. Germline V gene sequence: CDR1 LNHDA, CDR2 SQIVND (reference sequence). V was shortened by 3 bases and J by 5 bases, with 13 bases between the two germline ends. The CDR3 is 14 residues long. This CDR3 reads CASSIEGFRTEAFF. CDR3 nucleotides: TGTGCCAGTAGTATTGAAGGGTTTAGGACTGAAGCTTTCTTT.

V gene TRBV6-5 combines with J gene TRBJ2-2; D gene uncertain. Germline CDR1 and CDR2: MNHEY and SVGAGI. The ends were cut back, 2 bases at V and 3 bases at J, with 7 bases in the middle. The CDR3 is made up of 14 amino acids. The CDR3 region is CASSYDPDTGELFF. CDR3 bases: TGTGCCAGCAGTTACGATCCGGACACCGGGGAGCTGTTTTTT.

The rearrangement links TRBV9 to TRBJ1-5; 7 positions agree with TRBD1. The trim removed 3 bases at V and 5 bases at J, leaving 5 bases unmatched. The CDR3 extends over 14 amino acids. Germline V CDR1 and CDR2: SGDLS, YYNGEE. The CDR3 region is CASSASGGHQPQHF. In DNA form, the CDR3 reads TGTGCCAGCAGCGCCTCAGGGGGACATCAGCCCCAGCATTTT.

CDR3 protein: CSLWEGEQFF. In DNA, the CDR3 is TGCAGCCTATGGGAGGGTGAGCAGTTCTTC. The V call is TRBV29-1, the J call TRBJ2-1; TRBD2 aligns across 7 bases. This CDR3 region has 10 residues. The V and J ends lost 8 bases and 9 bases, in that order; junction bases with no gene match: 4. The V gene's germline CDR1 is SQVTM and CDR2 ANQGSEA.

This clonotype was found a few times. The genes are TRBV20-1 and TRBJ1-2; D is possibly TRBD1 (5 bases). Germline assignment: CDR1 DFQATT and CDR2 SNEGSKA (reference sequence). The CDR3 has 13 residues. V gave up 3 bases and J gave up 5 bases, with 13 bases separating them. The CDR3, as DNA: TGCAGTGCTAGTTCAGGGTTGAAATATGGCTACACCTTC. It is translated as CSASSGLKYGYTF.

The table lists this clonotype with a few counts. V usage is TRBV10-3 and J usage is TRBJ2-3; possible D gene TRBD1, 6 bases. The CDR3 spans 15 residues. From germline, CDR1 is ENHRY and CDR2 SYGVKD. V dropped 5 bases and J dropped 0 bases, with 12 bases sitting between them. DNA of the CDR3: TGTGCCATCAGTATGACAGGAGTTAGCACAGATACGCAGTATTTT. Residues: CAISMTGVSTDTQYF.

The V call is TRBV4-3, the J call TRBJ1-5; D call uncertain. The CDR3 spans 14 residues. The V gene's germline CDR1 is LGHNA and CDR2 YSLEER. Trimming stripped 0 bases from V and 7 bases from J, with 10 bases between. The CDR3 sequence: CASSQERGIQPQHF. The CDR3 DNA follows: TGCGCCAGCAGCCAAGAACGAGGGATCCAGCCCCAGCATTTT.

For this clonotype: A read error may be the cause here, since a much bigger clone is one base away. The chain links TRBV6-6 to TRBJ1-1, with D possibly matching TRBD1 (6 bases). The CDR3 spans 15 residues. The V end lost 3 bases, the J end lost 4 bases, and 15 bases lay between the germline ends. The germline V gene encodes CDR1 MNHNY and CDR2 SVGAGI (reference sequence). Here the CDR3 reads CASSYLRGASTEAFF. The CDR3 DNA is TGTGCCAGCAGTTATTTGCGGGGGGCCAGCACTGAAGCTTTCTTT.

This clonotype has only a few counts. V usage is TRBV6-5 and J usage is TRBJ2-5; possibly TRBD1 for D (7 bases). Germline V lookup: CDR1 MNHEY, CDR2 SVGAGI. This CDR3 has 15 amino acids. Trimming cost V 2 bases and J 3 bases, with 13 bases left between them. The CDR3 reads CASSYSGRGEETQYF. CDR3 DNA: TGTGCCAGCAGTTACAGTGGCAGGGGGGAAGAGACCCAGTACTTC.

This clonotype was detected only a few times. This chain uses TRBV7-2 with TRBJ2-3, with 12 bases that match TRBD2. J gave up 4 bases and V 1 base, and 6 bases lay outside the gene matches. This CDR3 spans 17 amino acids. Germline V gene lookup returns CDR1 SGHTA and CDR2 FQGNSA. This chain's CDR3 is CASSLVSSGGGADTQYF. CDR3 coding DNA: TGTGCCAGCAGCTTAGTCTCTAGCGGGGGGGGTGCAGATACGCAGTATTTT.

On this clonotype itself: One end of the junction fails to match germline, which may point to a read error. The CDR3 loop is CASSPDIGLVETQCF. The DNA for the CDR3 is TGTGCCAGCAGCCCGGACATTGGATTGGTAGAGACCCAGTGCTTC. This chain uses TRBV6-8 with TRBJ2-5; D possibly corresponds to TRBD1 (5 bases). In germline, CDR1 is MNHGY, CDR2 SAAAGT. The CDR3 extends over 15 amino acids.

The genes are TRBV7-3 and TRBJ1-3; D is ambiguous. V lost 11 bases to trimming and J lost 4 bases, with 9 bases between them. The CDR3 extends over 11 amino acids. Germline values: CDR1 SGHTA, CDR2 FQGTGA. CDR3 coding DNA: TGTGCCGGGGTGGGGGGAAACACCATATATTTT. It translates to CAGVGGNTIYF.

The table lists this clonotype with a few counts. The CDR3 DNA follows: TGTGCCACCAGGACCGGGACAGGCGAATACAATGAGCAGTTCTTC. Protein product: CATRTGTGEYNEQFF. The chain recombines TRBV24-1 with TRBJ2-1; 8 nucleotides line up with TRBD1. The ends lost 7 bases at V and 4 bases at J; junction bases unmatched: 8. The CDR3 sequence is 15 residues long. The germline V gene encodes CDR1 KGHDR and CDR2 SFDVKD.

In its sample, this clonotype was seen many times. This CDR3 is CASCIDWQGIDTQYF. The CDR3 coding sequence is TGTGCCTCTTGCATCGACTGGCAGGGGATAGATACGCAGTATTTT. The V gene is TRBV6-1, the J gene TRBJ2-3; D is possibly TRBD1 (6 bases). The V gene's germline CDR1 is MNHNS and CDR2 SASEGT. This CDR3 is 15 amino acids long. V lost 11 bases and J 5 bases, leaving 23 bases between the germline ends.

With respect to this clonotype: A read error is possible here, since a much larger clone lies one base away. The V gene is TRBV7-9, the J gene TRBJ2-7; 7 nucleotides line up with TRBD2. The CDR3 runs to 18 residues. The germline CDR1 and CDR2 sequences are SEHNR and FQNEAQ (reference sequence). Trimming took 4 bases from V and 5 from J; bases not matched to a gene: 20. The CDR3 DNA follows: TGTGCCAGCAGCTACGGACTAGTGGGCGACCCCCGTTGGAACGAGCAGTACGTC. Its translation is CASSYGLVGDPRWNEQYV.

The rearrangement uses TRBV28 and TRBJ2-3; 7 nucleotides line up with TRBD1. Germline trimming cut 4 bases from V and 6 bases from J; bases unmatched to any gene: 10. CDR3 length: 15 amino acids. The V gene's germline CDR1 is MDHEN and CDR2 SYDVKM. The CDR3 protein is CASSSLDRVPDTQYF. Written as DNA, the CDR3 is TGTGCCAGCAGTTCCCTCGACAGGGTCCCGGATACGCAGTATTTT.

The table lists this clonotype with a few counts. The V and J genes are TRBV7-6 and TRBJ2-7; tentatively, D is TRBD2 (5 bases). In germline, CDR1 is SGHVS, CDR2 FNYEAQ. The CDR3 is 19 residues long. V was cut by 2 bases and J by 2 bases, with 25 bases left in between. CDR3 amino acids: CASSLRAGILSPETYEQYF. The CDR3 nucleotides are TGTGCCAGCAGCTTAAGAGCCGGGATCCTCTCCCCCGAAACCTACGAGCAGTACTTC.

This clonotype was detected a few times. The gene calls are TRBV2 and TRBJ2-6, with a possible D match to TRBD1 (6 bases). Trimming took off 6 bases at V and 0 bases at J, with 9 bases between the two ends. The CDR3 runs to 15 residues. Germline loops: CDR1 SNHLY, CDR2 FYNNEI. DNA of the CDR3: TGTGCCAGCAGAGTGGACAGCTCTGGGGCCAACGTCCTGACTTTC. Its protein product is CASRVDSSGANVLTF. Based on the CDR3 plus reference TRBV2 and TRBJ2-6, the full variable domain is EPEVTQTPSHQVTQMGQEVILRCVPISNHLYFYWYRQILGQKVEFLVSFYNNEISEKSEIFDDQFSVERPDGSNFTLKIRSTKLEDSAMYFCASRVDSSGANVLTFGAGSRLTVL.

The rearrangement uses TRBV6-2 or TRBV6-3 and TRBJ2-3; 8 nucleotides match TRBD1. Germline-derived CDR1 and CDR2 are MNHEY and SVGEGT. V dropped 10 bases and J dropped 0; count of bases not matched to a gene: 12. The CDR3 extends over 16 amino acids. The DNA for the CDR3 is TGTGCCAACAGGGCGCGGGACAGGAGAAGCACAGATACGCAGTATTTT. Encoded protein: CANRARDRRSTDTQYF.